The clone carrying this TCR beta chain has ten or more counts. This record belongs to a study of human T cells and chemical hapten exposure. TCRdb re-analysed the RACE reads in MiXCR, keeping a single row per CDR3 protein. The data contain fewer than 100,000 distinct CDR3 sequences, roughly 11% of them singletons. Deletions cut 6 bases from V and 6 bases from J, with 17 bases between. Germline V CDR1 and CDR2: MNHEY, SMNVEV (reference sequence). The CDR3 spans 14 residues. Regarding time point: patch test 2, 6 weeks after DPC sensitization. Treatment in this sample: therapeutic diphenylcyclopropenone sensitization with weekly scalp DPC.

Here the sequenced sample was whole blood, taken in connection with sensitization to the hapten diphenylcyclopropenone (DPC). The TCR was taken from a man aged 18 to 29 with alopecia areata. Some clones in this sample may be carry-over from other donors' samples. The chain uses TRBV27 and TRBJ1-1; TRBD1 might be the D (5 bases). The CDR3 DNA is TGTGCCAGCAGCGATTGGAACCTAGGGGCTGAAGCTTTCTTT. Translating it yields CASSDWNLGAEAFF.